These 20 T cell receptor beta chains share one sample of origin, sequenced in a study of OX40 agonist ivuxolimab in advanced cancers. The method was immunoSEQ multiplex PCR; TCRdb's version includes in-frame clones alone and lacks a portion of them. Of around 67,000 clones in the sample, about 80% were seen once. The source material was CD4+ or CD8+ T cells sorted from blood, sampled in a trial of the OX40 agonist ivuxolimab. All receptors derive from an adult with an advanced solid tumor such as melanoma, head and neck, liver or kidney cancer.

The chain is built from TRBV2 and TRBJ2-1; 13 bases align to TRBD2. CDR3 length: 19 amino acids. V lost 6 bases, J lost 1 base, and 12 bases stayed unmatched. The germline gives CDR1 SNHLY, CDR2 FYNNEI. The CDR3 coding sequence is TGTGCCAGCAGGGGAACTCTCAGGACTAGCGGGGGTTCCTACAATGAGCAGTTCTTC. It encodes CASRGTLRTSGGSYNEQFF.

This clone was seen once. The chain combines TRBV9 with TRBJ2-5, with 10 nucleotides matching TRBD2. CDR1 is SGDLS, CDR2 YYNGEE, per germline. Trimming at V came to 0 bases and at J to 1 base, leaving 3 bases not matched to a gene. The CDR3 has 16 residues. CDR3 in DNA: TGTGCCAGCAGCGTAGGGTCTAGCGGGGGCCAAGAGACCCAGTACTTC. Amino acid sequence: CASSVGSSGGQETQYF.

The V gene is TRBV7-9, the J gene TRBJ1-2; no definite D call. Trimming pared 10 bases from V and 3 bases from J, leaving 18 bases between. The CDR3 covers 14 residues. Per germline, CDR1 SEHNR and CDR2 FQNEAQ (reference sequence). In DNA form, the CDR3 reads TGTGCCACCAAGGCTGAACCCGATTACTATGGCTACACCTTC. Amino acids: CATKAEPDYYGYTF.

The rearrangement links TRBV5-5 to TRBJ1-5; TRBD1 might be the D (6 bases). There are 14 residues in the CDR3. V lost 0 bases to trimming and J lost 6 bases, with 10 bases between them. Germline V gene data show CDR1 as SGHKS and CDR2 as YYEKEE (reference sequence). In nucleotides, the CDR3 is TGTGCCAGCAGCTTGGACACAGGGACTCAGCCCCAGCATTTT. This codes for CASSLDTGTQPQHF.

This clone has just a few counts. CDR3 protein: CASSAGGPRNTEAFF. CDR3 nucleotides: TGCGCCAGCAGTGCAGGCGGGCCGAGGAACACTGAAGCTTTCTTT. The rearrangement joins TRBV10-1 to TRBJ1-1, with D uncertain. The germline V gene encodes CDR1 WNHNN and CDR2 SYGVQD (reference sequence). This CDR3 comprises 15 residues. Trimming took 4 bases from V and 1 from J, leaving 13 bases between them.

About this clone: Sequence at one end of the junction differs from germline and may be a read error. The CDR3, as DNA: TGTGTCAGTAGTCAGGGGTACCAAGAGACCCAGTACTTC. Protein product: CVSSQGYQETQYF. This chain links TRBV19 with TRBJ2-5, with D possibly TRBD1 on 6 matching bases. The CDR3 contains 13 residues. From germline, CDR1 is LNHDA and CDR2 SQIVND (reference sequence).

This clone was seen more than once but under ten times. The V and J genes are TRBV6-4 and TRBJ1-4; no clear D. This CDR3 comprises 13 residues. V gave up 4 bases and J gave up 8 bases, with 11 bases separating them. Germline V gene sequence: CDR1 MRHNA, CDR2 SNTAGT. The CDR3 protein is CASSAQVGEKLFF. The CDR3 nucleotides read TGTGCCAGCAGTGCTCAAGTTGGGGAAAAACTGTTTTTT.

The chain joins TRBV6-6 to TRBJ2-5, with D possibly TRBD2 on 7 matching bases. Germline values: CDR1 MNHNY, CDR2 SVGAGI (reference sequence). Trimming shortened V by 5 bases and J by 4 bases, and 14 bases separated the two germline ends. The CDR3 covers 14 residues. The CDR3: CASSPPGGRETQYF. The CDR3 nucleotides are TGTGCCAGCAGTCCCCCCGGGGGGCGAGAGACCCAGTACTTC.

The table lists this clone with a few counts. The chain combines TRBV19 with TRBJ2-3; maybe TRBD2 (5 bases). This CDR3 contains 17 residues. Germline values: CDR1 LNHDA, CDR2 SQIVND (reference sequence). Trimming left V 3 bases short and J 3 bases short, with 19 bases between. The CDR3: CASSMGSSGSLTDTQYF. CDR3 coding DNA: TGTGCCAGTAGTATGGGCTCCAGCGGCAGTTTAACAGATACGCAGTATTTT.

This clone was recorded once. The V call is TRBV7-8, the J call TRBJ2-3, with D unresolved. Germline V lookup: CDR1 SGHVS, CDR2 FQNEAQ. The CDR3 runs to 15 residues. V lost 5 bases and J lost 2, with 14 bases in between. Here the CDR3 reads CASSPRKRFTDTQYF. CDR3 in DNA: TGTGCCAGCAGCCCTAGGAAACGGTTCACAGATACGCAGTATTTT.

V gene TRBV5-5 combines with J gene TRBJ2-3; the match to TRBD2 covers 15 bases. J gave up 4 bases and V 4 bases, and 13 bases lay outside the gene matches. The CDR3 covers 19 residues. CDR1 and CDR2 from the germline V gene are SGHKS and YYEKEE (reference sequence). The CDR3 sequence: CASSRRGLWTSGGADTQYF. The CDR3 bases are TGTGCCAGCAGCCGGCGGGGCCTTTGGACTAGCGGGGGGGCAGATACGCAGTATTTT.

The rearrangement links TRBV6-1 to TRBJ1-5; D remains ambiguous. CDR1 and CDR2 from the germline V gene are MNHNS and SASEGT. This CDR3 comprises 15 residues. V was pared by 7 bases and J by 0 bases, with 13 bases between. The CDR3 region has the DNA TGTGCCAGCACAGTAGGGCGGCTTAGCAATCAGCCCCAGCATTTT. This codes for CASTVGRLSNQPQHF.

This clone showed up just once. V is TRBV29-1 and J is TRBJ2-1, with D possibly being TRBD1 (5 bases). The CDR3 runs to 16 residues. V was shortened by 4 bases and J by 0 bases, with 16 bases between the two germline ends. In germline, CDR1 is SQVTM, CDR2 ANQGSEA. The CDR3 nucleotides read TGCAGCGTTGGTAGCTGGGGCCTGAGCTCCTACAATGAGCAGTTCTTC. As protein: CSVGSWGLSSYNEQFF.

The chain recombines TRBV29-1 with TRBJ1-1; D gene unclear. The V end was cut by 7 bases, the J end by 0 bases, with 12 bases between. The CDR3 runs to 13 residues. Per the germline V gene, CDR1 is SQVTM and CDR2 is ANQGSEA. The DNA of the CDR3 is TGCAGCGCCCTGGCGGGGTTGAACACTGAAGCTTTCTTT. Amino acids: CSALAGLNTEAFF.

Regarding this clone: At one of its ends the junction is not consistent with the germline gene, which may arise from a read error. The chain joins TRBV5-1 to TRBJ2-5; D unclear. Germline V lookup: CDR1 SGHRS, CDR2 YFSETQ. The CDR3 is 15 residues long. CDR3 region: CAGSLASGNQETQYF. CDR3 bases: TGCGCCGGCAGCTTGGCGTCGGGCAACCAAGAGACCCAGTACTTC.

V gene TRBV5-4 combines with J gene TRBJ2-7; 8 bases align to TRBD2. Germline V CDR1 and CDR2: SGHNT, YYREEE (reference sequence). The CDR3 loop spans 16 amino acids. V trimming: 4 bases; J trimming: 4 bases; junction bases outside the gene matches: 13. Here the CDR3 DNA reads TGTGCCAGCAGCCGCCCCCCCGGGGGGGAATCTTACGAGCAGTACTTC. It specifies CASSRPPGGESYEQYF.

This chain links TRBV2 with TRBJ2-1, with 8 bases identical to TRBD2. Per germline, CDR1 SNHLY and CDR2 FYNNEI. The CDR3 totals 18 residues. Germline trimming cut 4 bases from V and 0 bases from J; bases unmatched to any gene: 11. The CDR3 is CASSVAAGGLSSYNEQFF. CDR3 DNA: TGTGCCAGCAGTGTGGCGGCGGGGGGCCTGAGCTCCTACAATGAGCAGTTCTTC. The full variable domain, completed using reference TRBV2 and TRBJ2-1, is EPEVTQTPSHQVTQMGQEVILRCVPISNHLYFYWYRQILGQKVEFLVSFYNNEISEKSEIFDDQFSVERPDGSNFTLKIRSTKLEDSAMYFCASSVAAGGLSSYNEQFFGPGTRLTVL.

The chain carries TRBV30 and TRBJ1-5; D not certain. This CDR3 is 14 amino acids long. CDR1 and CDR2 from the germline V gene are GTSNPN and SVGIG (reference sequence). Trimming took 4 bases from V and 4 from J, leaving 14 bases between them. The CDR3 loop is CAWNSGLSNQPQHF. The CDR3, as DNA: TGTGCCTGGAACAGCGGGCTTTCAAATCAGCCCCAGCATTTT.

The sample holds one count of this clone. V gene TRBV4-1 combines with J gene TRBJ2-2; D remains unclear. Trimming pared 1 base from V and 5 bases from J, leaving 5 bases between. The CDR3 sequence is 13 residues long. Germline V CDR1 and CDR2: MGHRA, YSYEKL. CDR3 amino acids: CASSQAPTGELFF. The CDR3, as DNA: TGCGCCAGCAGCCAAGCCCCGACCGGGGAGCTGTTTTTT.

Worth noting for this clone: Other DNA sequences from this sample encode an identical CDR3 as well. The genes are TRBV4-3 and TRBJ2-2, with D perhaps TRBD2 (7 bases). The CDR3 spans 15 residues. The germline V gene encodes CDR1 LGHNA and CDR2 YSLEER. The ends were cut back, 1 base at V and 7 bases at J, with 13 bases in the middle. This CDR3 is CASSQGGGAGGELFF. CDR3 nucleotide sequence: TGCGCCAGCAGCCAAGGTGGGGGGGCCGGCGGGGAGCTGTTTTTT.